These 18 T cell receptor beta chains share one sample of origin, sequenced in a study of control samples from healthy donors and cancer patients. Here immunoSEQ multiplex PCR was the method, and the copy in TCRdb shows in-frame clones only, minus some. The profile shows roughly 190,000 clones, roughly 91% of them singletons. The sequenced sample consisted of blood. The receptor set was obtained from a woman in her twenties or thirties in good health.

This chain links TRBV21-1 with TRBJ2-7. TRBV21-1 is a pseudogene locus. The CDR3 totals 12 residues. The CDR3 sequence is CASSKRGDEQYF. The CDR3 nucleotides are TGTGCCAGCAGCAAAAGAGGGGACGAGCAGTACTTC.

This clone was seen only a few times. This chain joins TRBV7-9 and TRBJ1-6; D uncertain. Germline-derived CDR1 and CDR2 are SEHNR and FQNEAQ (reference sequence). V shed 0 bases and J shed 6 bases, with 6 bases lying between them. The CDR3 has 14 amino acids. This chain's CDR3 is CASSLATGNSPLHF. The CDR3 nucleotides are TGTGCCAGCAGCTTAGCGACGGGTAATTCACCCCTCCACTTT.

This rearrangement joins TRBV27 to TRBJ1-5; no firm D call. Germline V CDR1 and CDR2: MNHEY, SMNVEV (reference sequence). The CDR3 runs to 15 residues. The V and J ends lost 2 bases and 2 bases respectively, with 10 bases between them. CDR3 residues: CASSLSRQGNQPQHF. The CDR3 region has the DNA TGTGCCAGCAGTTTAAGTCGGCAGGGCAATCAGCCCCAGCATTTT.

This clone has just a few counts. The chain joins TRBV6-2 or TRBV6-3 to TRBJ2-2; 10 bases map to TRBD1. Per germline, CDR1 MNHEY and CDR2 SVGEGT. Germline trimming cut 4 bases from V and 4 bases from J; bases unmatched to any gene: 6. This CDR3 spans 16 amino acids. This chain's CDR3 is CASSSADRGLTGELFF. The CDR3 DNA reads TGTGCCAGCAGTTCCGCCGACAGGGGGCTCACCGGGGAGCTGTTTTTT.

The chain uses TRBV12-3 or TRBV12-4 and TRBJ2-3; tentative D call: TRBD2 (6 bases). Trimming pared 6 bases from V and 4 bases from J, leaving 11 bases between. The CDR3 runs to 13 residues. DNA of the CDR3: TGTGCCAGCAGCCCGCTAGCGCCAGATACGCAGTATTTT. Protein product: CASSPLAPDTQYF.

J is TRBJ1-5 and V is TRBV4-1; 8 positions agree with TRBD1. CDR3 length: 17 residues. In germline, CDR1 is MGHRA, CDR2 YSYEKL. After removal of 0 bases from V and 7 bases from J, the junction contained 11 bases not matched to a gene. CDR3 DNA sequence: TGCGCCAGCAGCCAAGATCTTGGCAGGGGGCGCGGGCAGCCCCAGCATTTT. This encodes CASSQDLGRGRGQPQHF.

The V call is TRBV7-9, the J call TRBJ1-3, with D uncertain. The germline CDR1 and CDR2 sequences are SEHNR and FQNEAQ (reference sequence). This CDR3 comprises 15 residues. V was clipped by 0 bases and J by 0 bases, with 6 bases between them. The CDR3 DNA reads TGTGCCAGCAGCTTAGCAGGGAGCTCTGGAAACACCATATATTTT. Protein sequence: CASSLAGSSGNTIYF.

The chain recombines TRBV4-2 with TRBJ2-7, with 7 bases that match TRBD1. The CDR3 runs 15 residues. Looked up from germline, CDR1 is LGHNA and CDR2 is YNFKEQ. The trim removed 0 bases at V and 3 bases at J, leaving 5 bases unmatched. CDR3 loop: CASSQEQGTNYEQYF. CDR3 DNA sequence: TGTGCCAGCAGCCAAGAACAGGGGACGAACTACGAGCAGTACTTC.

The sample holds one count of this clone. The CDR3 loop reads CASSPGTTITGELFF. The CDR3 nucleotides are TGTGCCAGCAGTCCCGGGACCACGATCACCGGGGAGCTGTTTTTT. This rearrangement joins TRBV28 to TRBJ2-2; either TRBD1 or TRBD2 may supply D (5 bases each). The CDR3 totals 15 residues. CDR1 and CDR2 from the germline V gene are MDHEN and SYDVKM. V gave up 5 bases and J gave up 4 bases, with 14 bases separating them.

The V call is TRBV7-2, the J call TRBJ1-2; 12 positions agree with TRBD1. Looked up from germline, CDR1 is SGHTA and CDR2 is FQGNSA. The CDR3 is 14 residues long. Trimming at V came to 5 bases and at J to 5 bases, leaving 3 bases not matched to a gene. For the CDR3, the DNA is TGTGCCAGCAGCCGGGACAGGGGGCGGTATGGCTACACCTTC. This translates into CASSRDRGRYGYTF. The variable domain in full, completed from reference TRBV7-2 and TRBJ1-2, reads GAGVSQSPSNKVTEKGKDVELRCDPISGHTALYWYRQSLGQGLEFLIYFQGNSAPDKSGLPSDRFSAERTGGSVSTLTIQRTQQEDSAVYLCASSRDRGRYGYTFGSGTRLTVV.

The count of this clone is one. The gene calls are TRBV28 and TRBJ1-3; 7 bases line up with TRBD1. V lost 6 bases and J lost 0; bases outside the gene matches: 8. CDR3 length equals 16 residues. Germline V gene sequence: CDR1 MDHEN, CDR2 SYDVKM. The CDR3 bases are TGTGCCAGCAGCCGACCGGGACAGCGCTCTGGAAACACCATATATTTT. The encoded protein is CASSRPGQRSGNTIYF. The variable domain in full, with the rest retrieved from reference TRBV28 and TRBJ1-3, is DVKVTQSSRYLVKRTGEKVFLECVQDMDHENMFWYRQDPGLGLRLIYFSYDVKMKEKGDIPEGYSVSREKKERFSLILESASTNQTSMYLCASSRPGQRSGNTIYFGEGSWLTVV.

The rearrangement uses TRBV20-1 and TRBJ1-2; D ambiguous. CDR1 is DFQATT and CDR2 is SNEGSKA in the germline V gene (reference sequence). This CDR3 has 11 amino acids. With 0 bases removed from V and 4 bases from J, the gap between germline ends came to 3 bases. The CDR3 DNA reads TGCAGTGCTAGAGACCTCTATGGCTACACCTTC. Translated: CSARDLYGYTF.

V is TRBV7-8 and J is TRBJ1-1; D is unclear. Looked up from germline, CDR1 is SGHVS and CDR2 is FQNEAQ. V was trimmed by 0 bases and J by 4 bases, leaving 9 bases between them. The CDR3 is 14 residues long. CDR3 residues: CASSLASRSTEAFF. CDR3 bases: TGTGCCAGCAGCTTAGCCTCGCGGAGCACTGAAGCTTTCTTT.

The chain is built from TRBV28 and TRBJ1-6; 8 bases map to TRBD1. The V segment lost 7 bases and the J segment 0 bases; nucleotides outside the gene matches: 2. The CDR3 extends over 15 amino acids. The V gene's germline CDR1 is MDHEN and CDR2 SYDVKM. The CDR3 DNA sequence: TGTGCCAGCACCGGGACAGGCTCCTATAATTCACCCCTCCACTTT. It translates to CASTGTGSYNSPLHF.

As for this clone: The sample has other DNA sequences that encode this CDR3 too. V and J are TRBV27 and TRBJ2-6, with 7 bases that match TRBD2. Germline CDR1 reads MNHEY; CDR2 reads SMNVEV (reference sequence). The CDR3 sequence is 15 residues long. Losses at the gene ends were 2 bases for V and 4 bases for J; bases not matched to a gene: 2. This chain's CDR3 is CASSLREAGANVLTF. The CDR3 nucleotides read TGTGCCAGCAGTTTACGGGAGGCGGGGGCCAACGTCCTGACTTTC.

The chain joins TRBV6-4 to TRBJ1-6; D might be TRBD1 (6 bases). The CDR3 spans 15 residues. The germline CDR1 and CDR2 sequences are MRHNA and SNTAGT. The germline V and J ends were trimmed by 0 bases and 6 bases, with 9 bases remaining between them. The CDR3 spells CASSDSPDSNSPLHF. The CDR3 nucleotides read TGTGCCAGCAGTGACTCCCCGGACAGTAATTCACCCCTCCACTTT.

V is TRBV11-1 and J is TRBJ2-5, with D unclear. The CDR3 totals 13 residues. Looked up from germline, CDR1 is SGHAT and CDR2 is FQDESV (reference sequence). The ends were cut back, 2 bases at V and 4 bases at J, with 8 bases in the middle. The CDR3 loop is CASSLTGPETQYF. CDR3 nucleotide sequence: TGTGCCAGCAGCTTAACTGGGCCAGAGACCCAGTACTTC.

The CDR3 loop is CASSYRGTGELFF. CDR3 nucleotides: TGTGCCAGCAGTTACAGGGGCACCGGGGAGCTGTTTTTT. The chain is built from TRBV6-5 and TRBJ2-2; a possible D gene is TRBD1 (5 bases). Germline assignment: CDR1 MNHEY and CDR2 SVGAGI. The CDR3 is made up of 13 amino acids. V gave up 2 bases and J gave up 4 bases, with 5 bases separating them.